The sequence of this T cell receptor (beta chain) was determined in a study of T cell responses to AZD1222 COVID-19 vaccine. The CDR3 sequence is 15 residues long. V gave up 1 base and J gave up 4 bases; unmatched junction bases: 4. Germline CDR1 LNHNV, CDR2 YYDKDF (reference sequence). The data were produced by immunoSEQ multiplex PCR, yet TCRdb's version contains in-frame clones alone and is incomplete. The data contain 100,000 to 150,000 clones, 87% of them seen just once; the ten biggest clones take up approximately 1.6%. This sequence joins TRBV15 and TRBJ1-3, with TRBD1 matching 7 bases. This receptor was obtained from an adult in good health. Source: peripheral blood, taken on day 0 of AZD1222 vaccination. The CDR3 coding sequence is TGTGCCACCAGCAGAGTCACAGGGGAAGGAAACACCATATATTTT. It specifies CATSRVTGEGNTIYF.